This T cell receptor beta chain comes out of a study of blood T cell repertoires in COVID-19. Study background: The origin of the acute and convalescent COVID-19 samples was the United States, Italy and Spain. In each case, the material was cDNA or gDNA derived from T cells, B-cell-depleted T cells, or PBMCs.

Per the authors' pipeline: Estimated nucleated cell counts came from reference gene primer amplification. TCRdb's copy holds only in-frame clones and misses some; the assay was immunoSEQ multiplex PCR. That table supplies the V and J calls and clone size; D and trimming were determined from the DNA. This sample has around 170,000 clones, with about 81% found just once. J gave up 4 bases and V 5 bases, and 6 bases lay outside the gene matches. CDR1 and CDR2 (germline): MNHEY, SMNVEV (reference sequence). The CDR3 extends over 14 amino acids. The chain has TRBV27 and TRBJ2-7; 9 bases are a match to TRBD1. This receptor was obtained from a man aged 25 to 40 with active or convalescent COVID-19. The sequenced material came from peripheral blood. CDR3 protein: CASSHGTGLYEQYF. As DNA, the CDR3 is TGTGCCAGCAGTCACGGGACAGGGTTGTACGAGCAGTACTTC.